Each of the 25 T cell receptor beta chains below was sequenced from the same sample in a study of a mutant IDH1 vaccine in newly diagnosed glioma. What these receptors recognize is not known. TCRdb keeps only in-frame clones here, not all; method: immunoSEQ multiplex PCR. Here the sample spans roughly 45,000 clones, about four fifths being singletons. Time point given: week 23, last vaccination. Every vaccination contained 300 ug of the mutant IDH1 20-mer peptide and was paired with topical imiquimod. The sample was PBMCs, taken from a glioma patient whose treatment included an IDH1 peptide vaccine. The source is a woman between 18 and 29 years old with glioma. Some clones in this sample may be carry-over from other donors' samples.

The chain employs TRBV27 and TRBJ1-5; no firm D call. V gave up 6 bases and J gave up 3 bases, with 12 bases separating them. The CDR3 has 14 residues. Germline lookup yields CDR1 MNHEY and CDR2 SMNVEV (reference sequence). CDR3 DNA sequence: TGTGCCAGCAGAAATGCTGGAACCAATCAGCCCCAGCATTTT. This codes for CASRNAGTNQPQHF.

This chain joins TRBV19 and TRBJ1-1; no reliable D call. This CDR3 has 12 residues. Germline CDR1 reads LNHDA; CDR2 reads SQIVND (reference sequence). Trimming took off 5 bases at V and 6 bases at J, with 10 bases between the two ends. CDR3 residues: CASSLGVAEAFF. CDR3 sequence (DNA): TGTGCCAGTAGTTTAGGTGTCGCTGAAGCTTTCTTT.

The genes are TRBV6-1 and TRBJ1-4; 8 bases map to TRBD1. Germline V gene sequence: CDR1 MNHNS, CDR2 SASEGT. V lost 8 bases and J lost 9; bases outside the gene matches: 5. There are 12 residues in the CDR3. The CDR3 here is CASESGGKKLFF. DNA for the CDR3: TGTGCCAGCGAGTCAGGGGGCAAAAAACTGTTTTTT.

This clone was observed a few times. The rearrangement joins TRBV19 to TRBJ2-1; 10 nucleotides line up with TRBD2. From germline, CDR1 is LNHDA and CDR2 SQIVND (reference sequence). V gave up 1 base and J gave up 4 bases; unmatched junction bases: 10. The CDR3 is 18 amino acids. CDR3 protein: CASSIGSGRARGYNEQFF. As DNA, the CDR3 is TGTGCCAGTAGTATAGGGAGCGGGAGGGCCAGAGGATACAATGAGCAGTTCTTC.

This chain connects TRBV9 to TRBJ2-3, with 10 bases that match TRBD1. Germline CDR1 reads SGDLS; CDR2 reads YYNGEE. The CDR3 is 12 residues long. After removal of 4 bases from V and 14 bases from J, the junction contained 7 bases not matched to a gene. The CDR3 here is CASSPGTGVPYF. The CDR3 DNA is TGTGCCAGCAGCCCAGGGACAGGGGTGCCGTATTTT.

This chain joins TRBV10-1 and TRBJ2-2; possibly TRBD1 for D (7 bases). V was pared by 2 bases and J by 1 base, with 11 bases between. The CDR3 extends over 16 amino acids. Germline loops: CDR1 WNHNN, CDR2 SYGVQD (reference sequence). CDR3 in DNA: TGCGCCAGCAGTGAGAATCAGGGGGGGAACACCGGGGAGCTGTTTTTT. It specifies CASSENQGGNTGELFF.

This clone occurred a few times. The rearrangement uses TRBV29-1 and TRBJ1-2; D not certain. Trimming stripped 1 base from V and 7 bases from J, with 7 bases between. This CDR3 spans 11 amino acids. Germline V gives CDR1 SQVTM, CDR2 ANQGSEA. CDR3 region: CSVEVFPGYTF. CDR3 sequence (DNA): TGCAGCGTTGAAGTATTCCCTGGCTACACCTTC.

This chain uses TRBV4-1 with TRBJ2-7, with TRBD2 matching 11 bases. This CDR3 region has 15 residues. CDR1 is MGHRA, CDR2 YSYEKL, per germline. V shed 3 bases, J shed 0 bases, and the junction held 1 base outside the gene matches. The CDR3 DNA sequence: TGCGCCAGCAGCCAGGGACTAGCGGACTCCTACGAGCAGTACTTC. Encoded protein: CASSQGLADSYEQYF.

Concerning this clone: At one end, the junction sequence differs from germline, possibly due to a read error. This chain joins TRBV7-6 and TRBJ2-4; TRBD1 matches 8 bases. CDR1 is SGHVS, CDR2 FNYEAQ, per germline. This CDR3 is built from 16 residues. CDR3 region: CASSELSDRARNIQYF. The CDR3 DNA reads TGTGCCAGCAGCGAACTATCGGACAGGGCCAGAAACATTCAGTACTTC.

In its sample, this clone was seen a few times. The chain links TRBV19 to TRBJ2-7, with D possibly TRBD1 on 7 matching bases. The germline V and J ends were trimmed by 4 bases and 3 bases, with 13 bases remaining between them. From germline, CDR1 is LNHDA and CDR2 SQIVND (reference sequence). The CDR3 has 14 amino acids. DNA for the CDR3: TGTGCCAGTAGTAGCGGGACAGAGTTCTACGAGCAGTACTTC. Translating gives CASSSGTEFYEQYF.

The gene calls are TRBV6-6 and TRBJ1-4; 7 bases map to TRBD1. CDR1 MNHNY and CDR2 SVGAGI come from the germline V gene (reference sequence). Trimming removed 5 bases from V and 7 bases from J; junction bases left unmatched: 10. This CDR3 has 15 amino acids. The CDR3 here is CASSNTGAGGEKLFF. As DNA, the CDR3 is TGTGCCAGCAGTAACACAGGGGCGGGGGGTGAAAAACTGTTTTTT.

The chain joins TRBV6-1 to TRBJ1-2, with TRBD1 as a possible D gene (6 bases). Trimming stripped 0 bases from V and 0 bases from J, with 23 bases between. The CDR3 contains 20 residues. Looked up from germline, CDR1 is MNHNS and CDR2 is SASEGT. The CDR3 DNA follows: TGTGCCAGCAGTGAAGCCAAAACAGGGACCGCACCTCGAGCTAACTATGGCTACACCTTC. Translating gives CASSEAKTGTAPRANYGYTF.

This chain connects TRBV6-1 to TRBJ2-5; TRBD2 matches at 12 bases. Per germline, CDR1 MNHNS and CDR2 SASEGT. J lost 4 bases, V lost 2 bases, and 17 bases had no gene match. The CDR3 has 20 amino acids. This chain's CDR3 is CASSEIWASGGAGWRETQYF. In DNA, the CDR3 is TGTGCCAGCAGTGAAATATGGGCTAGCGGGGGGGCGGGTTGGCGAGAGACCCAGTACTTC.

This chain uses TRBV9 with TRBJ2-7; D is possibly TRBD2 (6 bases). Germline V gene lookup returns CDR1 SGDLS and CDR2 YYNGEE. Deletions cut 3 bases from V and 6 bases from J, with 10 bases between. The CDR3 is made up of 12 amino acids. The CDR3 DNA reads TGTGCCAGCAGCGGACTAGTTCCCGAGCAGTACTTC. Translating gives CASSGLVPEQYF. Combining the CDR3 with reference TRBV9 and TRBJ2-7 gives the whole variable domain DSGVTQTPKHLITATGQRVTLRCSPRSGDLSVYWYQQSLDQGLQFLIQYYNGEERAKGNILERFSAQQFPDLHSELNLSSLELGDSALYFCASSGLVPEQYFGPGTRLTVT.

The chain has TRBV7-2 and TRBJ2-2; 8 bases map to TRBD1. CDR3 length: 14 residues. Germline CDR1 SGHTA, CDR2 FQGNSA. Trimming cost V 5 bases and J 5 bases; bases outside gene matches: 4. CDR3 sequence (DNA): TGTGCCAGCAGCCAGGGACAGGCGACCGGGGAGCTGTTTTTT. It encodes CASSQGQATGELFF.

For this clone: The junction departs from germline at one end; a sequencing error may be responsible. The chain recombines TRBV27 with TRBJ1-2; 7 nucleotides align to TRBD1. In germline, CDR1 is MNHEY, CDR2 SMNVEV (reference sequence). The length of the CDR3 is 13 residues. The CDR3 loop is CASSLGAGGDYTF. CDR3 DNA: TGTGCCAGTAGTTTAGGGGCAGGGGGGGATTACACCTTC.

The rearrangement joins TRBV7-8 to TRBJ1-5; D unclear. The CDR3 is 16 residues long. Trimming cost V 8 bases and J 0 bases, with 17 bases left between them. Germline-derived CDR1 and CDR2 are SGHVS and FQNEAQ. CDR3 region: CASLRSEFYSNQPQHF. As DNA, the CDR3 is TGTGCCAGCCTCCGAAGTGAGTTCTATAGCAATCAGCCCCAGCATTTT.

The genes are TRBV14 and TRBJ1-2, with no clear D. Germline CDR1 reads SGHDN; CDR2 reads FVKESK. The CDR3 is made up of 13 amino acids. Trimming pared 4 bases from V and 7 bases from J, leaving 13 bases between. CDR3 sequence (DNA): TGTGCCAGCAGCCCCAATCGGGGATTTGGCTACACCTTC. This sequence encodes CASSPNRGFGYTF.

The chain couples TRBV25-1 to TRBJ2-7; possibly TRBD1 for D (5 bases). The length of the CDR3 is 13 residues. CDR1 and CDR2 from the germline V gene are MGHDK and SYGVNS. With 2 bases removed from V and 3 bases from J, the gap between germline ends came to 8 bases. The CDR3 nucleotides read TGTGCCAGCAGTGAAAGGGGCCGCTACGAGCAGTACTTC. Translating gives CASSERGRYEQYF.

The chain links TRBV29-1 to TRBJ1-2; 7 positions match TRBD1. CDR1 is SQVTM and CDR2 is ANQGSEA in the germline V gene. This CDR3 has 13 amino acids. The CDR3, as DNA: TGCAGGGGTGGGGAGGGGGCGACGGAGGGCTACACCTTC. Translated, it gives CRGGEGATEGYTF.

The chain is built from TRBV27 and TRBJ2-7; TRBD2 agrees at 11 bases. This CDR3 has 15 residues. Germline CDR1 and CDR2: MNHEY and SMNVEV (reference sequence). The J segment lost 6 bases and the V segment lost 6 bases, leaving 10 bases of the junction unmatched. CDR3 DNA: TGTGCCAGCAGGCGAGTTAGCGGGAGGGTTATCGAGCAGTACTTC. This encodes CASRRVSGRVIEQYF.

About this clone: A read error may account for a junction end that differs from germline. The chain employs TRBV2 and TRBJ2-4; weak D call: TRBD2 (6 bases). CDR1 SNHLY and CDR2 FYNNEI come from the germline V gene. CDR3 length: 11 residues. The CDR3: CASSETLGEVF. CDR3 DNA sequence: TGTGCCAGCAGTGAAACCCTAGGGGAGGTATTC.

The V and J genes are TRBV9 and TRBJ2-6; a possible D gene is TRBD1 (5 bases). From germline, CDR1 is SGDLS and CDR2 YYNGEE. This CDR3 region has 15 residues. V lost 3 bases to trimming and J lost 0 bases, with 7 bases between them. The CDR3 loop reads CASSGQSSGANVLTF. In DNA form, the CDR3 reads TGTGCCAGCAGCGGACAGAGCTCTGGGGCCAACGTCCTGACTTTC.

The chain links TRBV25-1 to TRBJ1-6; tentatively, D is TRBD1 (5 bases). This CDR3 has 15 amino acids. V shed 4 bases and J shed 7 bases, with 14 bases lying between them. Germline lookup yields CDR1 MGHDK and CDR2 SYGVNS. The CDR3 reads CASSAPAGWNSPLHF. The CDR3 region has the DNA TGTGCCAGCAGTGCCCCCGCAGGGTGGAATTCACCCCTCCACTTT.

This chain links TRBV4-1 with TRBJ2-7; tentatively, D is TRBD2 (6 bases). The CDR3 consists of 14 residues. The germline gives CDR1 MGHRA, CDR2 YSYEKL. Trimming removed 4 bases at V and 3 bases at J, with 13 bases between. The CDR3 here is CASSPSRGYYEQYF. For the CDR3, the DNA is TGCGCCAGCAGCCCCTCCCGGGGGTACTACGAGCAGTACTTC.